The entry below gives a single T cell receptor (beta chain) sequence along with its context. These data originate in a study of blood T cell repertoires in COVID-19. Some clones are missing from TCRdb's copy, which holds only in-frame ones; the method was immunoSEQ multiplex PCR. The sample shows about 180,000 clones, 75% to 85% of them seen only once. Deletions cut 1 base from V and 7 bases from J, with 10 bases between. The CDR3 has 14 residues. Germline loops: CDR1 MNHNS, CDR2 SASEGT. Sequencing was carried out using PBMCs or T cells enriched from blood (not recorded which). This chain connects TRBV6-1 to TRBJ1-4; TRBD1 is a possible D gene (6 bases). The receptor was derived from a man aged 50 or older who had recovered from COVID-19. CDR3 amino acids: CASSEVRGFEKLFF. DNA for the CDR3: TGTGCCAGCAGTGAAGTCAGGGGTTTTGAAAAACTGTTTTTT.